This T cell receptor beta chain was sequenced during a study of blood T cell repertoires in COVID-19. Study overall: The United States, Italy and Spain provided the acute and convalescent COVID-19 samples.

This CDR3 contains 17 residues. V lost 7 bases and J 1 base, leaving 23 bases between the germline ends. The authors' processing: Reference gene primers were amplified, and this amplification served to estimate nucleated cell counts. Data came from immunoSEQ multiplex PCR; TCRdb stores just in-frame clones and leaves some out. The V and J calls and clone size come from that table; D and trimming were worked out from the DNA. This sample has under 250,000 clones, with 70% to 90% found just once. Patients in Seattle were enrolled during active infection, then followed longitudinally. The rearrangement joins TRBV5-3 to TRBJ1-1; D perhaps matches TRBD1 (6 bases). TRBV5-3 is classed as an ORF, of uncertain function. The sequencing sample was made of peripheral blood. The clonotype was recovered from a woman in her thirties with COVID-19, enrolled during active disease. The CDR3 nucleotides are TGTGCCAGAGGAACAGGGAAAGGGGAAGAGGGGAACACTGAAGCTTTCTTT. Residues: CARGTGKGEEGNTEAFF.